One sample yielded the 13 T cell receptor beta chains listed below, sequenced in a study of radiation and T cells in renal cell carcinoma. Only in-frame clones appear in the TCRdb table, and some are missing; sequencing was by immunoSEQ multiplex PCR. The sample lists some 76,000 clones, roughly 82% occurring once. Noted time point: blood 2 weeks post-SBRT. The treatment here: 15 Gy SBRT to primary tumor, nephrectomy 4 weeks later. Sample: blood, taken from a patient whose treatment included radiotherapy and nephrectomy. The source is a man between 60 and 70 years old with renal cell carcinoma.

The chain combines TRBV4-2 with TRBJ2-7; D is undetermined. This CDR3 region has 15 residues. CDR1 is LGHNA and CDR2 is YNFKEQ in the germline V gene. The ends were cut back, 0 bases at V and 2 bases at J, with 11 bases in the middle. CDR3 region: CASSQELGWAYEQYF. CDR3 nucleotide sequence: TGTGCCAGCAGCCAAGAGCTGGGGTGGGCCTACGAGCAGTACTTC.

The V and J genes are TRBV27 and TRBJ1-4, with D unclear. V gave up 3 bases and J gave up 0 bases, with 11 bases separating them. This CDR3 is built from 16 residues. CDR1 and CDR2 (germline): MNHEY, SMNVEV (reference sequence). CDR3 nucleotides: TGTGCCAGCAGTTTCCTGGACGGACCAACTAATGAAAAACTGTTTTTT. Amino acid sequence: CASSFLDGPTNEKLFF.

This clone showed up just once. The CDR3 DNA reads as TGCACCAGCAGCCAAGATGGGGAGACCCAGTACTTC. Encoded protein: CTSSQDGETQYF. The chain employs TRBV1 and TRBJ2-5. TRBV1 is a known pseudogene. The CDR3 totals 12 residues.

This chain uses TRBV28 with TRBJ1-3; the match to TRBD1 covers 10 bases. Germline CDR1 and CDR2: MDHEN and SYDVKM. V lost 1 base and J lost 9; bases outside the gene matches: 12. This CDR3 contains 17 residues. CDR3 in amino acids: CASSLLIRDRGFGTIYF. The CDR3 nucleotides are TGTGCCAGCAGTTTATTAATAAGGGACAGGGGTTTTGGCACCATATATTTT.

This clone was picked up a small number of times. This chain links TRBV29-1 with TRBJ1-1, with D possibly being TRBD1 (6 bases). Trimming pared 3 bases from V and 0 bases from J, leaving 8 bases between. The CDR3 has 13 residues. Germline CDR1 and CDR2: SQVTM and ANQGSEA. CDR3 sequence (DNA): TGCAGCGTTGACAGGGGCCTGAACACTGAAGCTTTCTTT. Residues: CSVDRGLNTEAFF.

The gene calls are TRBV10-2 and TRBJ1-2, with D tentatively TRBD1 (5 bases). The germline CDR1 and CDR2 sequences are WSHSY and SAAADI. The CDR3 loop spans 16 amino acids. V gave up 0 bases and J gave up 6 bases, with 17 bases separating them. CDR3 sequence: CASSESGGSTIHGYTF. As DNA, the CDR3 is TGCGCCAGCAGTGAGTCCGGGGGGTCCACTATTCATGGCTACACCTTC.

The genes are TRBV14 and TRBJ2-5, with TRBD2 identical over 8 bases. TRBJ2-7 explains the end of the DNA better; the J call may be wrong. Germline CDR1 SGHDN, CDR2 FVKESK. The CDR3 is 15 amino acids. The CDR3 loop reads CASSVLGAGAYEQYF. In DNA, the CDR3 is TGTGCCAGCAGCGTCCTTGGAGCGGGAGCCTACGAGCAGTACTTC.

The chain uses TRBV4-3 and TRBJ2-3, with 8 positions matching TRBD2. The junction had 2 bases not matched to a gene; V was cut back by 0 bases and J by 0 bases. CDR1 and CDR2 from the germline V gene are LGHNA and YSLEER. This CDR3 comprises 16 residues. The CDR3 region is CASSQDLAGSTDTQYF. The CDR3 bases are TGCGCCAGCAGCCAAGACCTAGCGGGTAGCACAGATACGCAGTATTTT.

The chain carries TRBV18 and TRBJ1-5, with D perhaps matching TRBD1 (6 bases). The CDR3 totals 17 residues. V lost 6 bases, J lost 0 bases, and 18 bases lay in between. In germline, CDR1 is KGHSH, CDR2 LQKENI. The DNA for the CDR3 is TGTGCCAGCTCTGTCTCCGGGACACCTTATAGCAATCAGCCCCAGCATTTT. Translated: CASSVSGTPYSNQPQHF.

The chain is built from TRBV18 and TRBJ1-2, with D unresolved. CDR1 is KGHSH, CDR2 LQKENI, per germline. The CDR3 consists of 18 residues. Trimming pared 0 bases from V and 4 bases from J, leaving 21 bases between. Here the CDR3 reads CASSPPVGMWKVGYGYTF. The CDR3 DNA reads TGTGCCAGCTCACCACCGGTCGGGATGTGGAAGGTGGGCTATGGCTACACCTTC.

This clone was counted a single time. This chain uses TRBV11-2 with TRBJ2-7, with 7 bases that match TRBD1. V lost 5 bases to trimming and J lost 5 bases; unmatched junction nucleotides: 21. Germline CDR1 and CDR2: SGHAT and FQNNGV. The CDR3 covers 18 residues. The CDR3 loop reads CASSQGPISRGFGNEQYF. Here the CDR3 DNA reads TGTGCCAGCAGCCAAGGGCCGATCTCCAGGGGGTTCGGGAACGAGCAGTACTTC. The full variable domain, completed using reference TRBV11-2 and TRBJ2-7, is EAGVAQSPRYKIIEKRQSVAFWCNPISGHATLYWYQQILGQGPKLLIQFQNNGVVDDSQLPKDRFSAERLKGVDSTLKIQPAKLEDSAVYLCASSQGPISRGFGNEQYFGPGTRLTVT.

This chain uses TRBV7-2 with TRBJ2-5, with 7 nucleotides matching TRBD2. In germline, CDR1 is SGHTA, CDR2 FQGNSA. The J segment lost 1 base and the V segment lost 1 base, leaving 6 bases of the junction unmatched. This CDR3 has 16 amino acids. CDR3 in amino acids: CASSLVAGARQETQYF. CDR3 nucleotide sequence: TGTGCCAGCAGCTTAGTCGCGGGAGCGCGCCAAGAGACCCAGTACTTC.

The chain recombines TRBV28 with TRBJ1-1, with TRBD1 identical over 8 bases. Germline CDR1 reads MDHEN; CDR2 reads SYDVKM. V lost 5 bases and J lost 4; bases outside the gene matches: 9. The CDR3 covers 15 residues. The DNA of the CDR3 is TGTGCCAGCAGTACTGCGACAGGGGAGAGCACTGAAGCTTTCTTT. It specifies CASSTATGESTEAFF.